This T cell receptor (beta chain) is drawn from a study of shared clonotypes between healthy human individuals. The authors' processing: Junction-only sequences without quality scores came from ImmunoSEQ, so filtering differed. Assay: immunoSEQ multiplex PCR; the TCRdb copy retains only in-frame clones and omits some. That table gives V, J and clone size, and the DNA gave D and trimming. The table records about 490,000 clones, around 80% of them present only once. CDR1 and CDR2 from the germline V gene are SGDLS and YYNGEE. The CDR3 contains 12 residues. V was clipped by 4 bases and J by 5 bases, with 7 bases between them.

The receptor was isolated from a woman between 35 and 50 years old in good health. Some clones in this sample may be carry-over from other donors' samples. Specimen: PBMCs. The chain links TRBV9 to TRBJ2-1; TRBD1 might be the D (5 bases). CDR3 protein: CASSHRNNEQFF. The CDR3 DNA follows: TGTGCCAGCAGCCACAGGAACAATGAGCAGTTCTTC.